This T cell receptor beta chain was observed in a study of T cell changes during pregnancy in multiple sclerosis. This CDR3 has 13 amino acids. V gave up 8 bases and J gave up 5 bases; unmatched junction bases: 7. Germline lookup yields CDR1 KGHSH and CDR2 LQKENI. The protocol was immunoSEQ multiplex PCR, while the TCRdb copy is restricted to in-frame clones and leaves out a portion. The sample has over 90,000 clones, approximately 90% seen once. The input for sequencing was peripheral blood, taken before pregnancy. The J gene is TRBJ2-7, the V gene TRBV18; 9 nucleotides line up with TRBD2. The clonotype was recovered from a female donor with multiple sclerosis, enrolled in a pregnancy study. The CDR3 loop is CASTAGLANEQYF. CDR3 nucleotide sequence: TGTGCCAGCACGGCGGGACTAGCAAACGAGCAGTACTTC.